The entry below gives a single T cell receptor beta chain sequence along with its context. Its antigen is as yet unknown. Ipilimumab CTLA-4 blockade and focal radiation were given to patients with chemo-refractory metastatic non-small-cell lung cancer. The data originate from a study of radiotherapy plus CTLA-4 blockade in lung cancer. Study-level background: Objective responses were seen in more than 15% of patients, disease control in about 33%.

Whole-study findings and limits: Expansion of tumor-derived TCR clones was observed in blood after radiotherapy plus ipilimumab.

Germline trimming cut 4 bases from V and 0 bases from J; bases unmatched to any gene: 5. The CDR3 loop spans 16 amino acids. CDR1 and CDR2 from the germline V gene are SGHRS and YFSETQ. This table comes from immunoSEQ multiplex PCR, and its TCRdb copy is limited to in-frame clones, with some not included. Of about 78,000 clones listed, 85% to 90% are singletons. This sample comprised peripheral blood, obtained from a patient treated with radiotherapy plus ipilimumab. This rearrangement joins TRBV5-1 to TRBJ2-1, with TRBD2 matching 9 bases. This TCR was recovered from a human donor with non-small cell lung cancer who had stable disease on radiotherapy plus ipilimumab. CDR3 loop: CASSVAGANSYNEQFF. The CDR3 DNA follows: TGCGCCAGCAGCGTAGCGGGAGCCAACTCCTACAATGAGCAGTTCTTC.